A selection of T cell receptor beta chains follows, all from one sample in a study of T cell changes during pregnancy in multiple sclerosis. TCRdb's table, derived via immunoSEQ multiplex PCR, lists solely in-frame clones and lacks some. The sample has fewer than 40,000 clones; over 85% are singletons. The specimen comprised CD4+ T cells from peripheral blood mononuclear cells, sampled in the second trimester of pregnancy. The receptors originated from a female donor in good health, enrolled as a control in a pregnancy study. Each CDR3 is given with its conserved first and last residue. A D gene is named only where the DNA matches it firmly. Only part of the rows carry a size: once, few, many, or a class if the clone is expanded.

d_gene: TRBD2; abundance: .; j_gene: TRBJ2-5; v_gene: TRBV7-2; CDR3aa: CASSLLRGRETQYF; CDR3nt: TGTGCCAGCAGCTTGTTGCGGGGGAGGGAGACCCAGTACTTC
d_gene: .; abundance: .; j_gene: TRBJ1-1; v_gene: TRBV30; CDR3aa: CACNMSPGTEAFF; CDR3nt: TGTGCCTGTAACATGTCTCCGGGAACTGAAGCTTTCTTT
d_gene: .; abundance: .; j_gene: TRBJ2-7; v_gene: TRBV18; CDR3aa: CASSPAGAYEQYF; CDR3nt: TGTGCCAGCTCACCAGCAGGGGCCTACGAGCAGTACTTC
d_gene: TRBD1; abundance: .; j_gene: TRBJ1-2; v_gene: TRBV9; CDR3aa: CASSVTTGSNYGYTF; CDR3nt: TGTGCCAGCAGCGTGACGACAGGGAGTAACTATGGCTACACCTTC
d_gene: .; abundance: .; j_gene: TRBJ1-4; v_gene: TRBV7-9; CDR3aa: CASSLEGRDEKLFF; CDR3nt: TGTGCCAGCAGCTTAGAGGGGCGCGATGAAAAACTGTTTTTT
d_gene: .; abundance: .; j_gene: TRBJ1-1; v_gene: TRBV5-4; CDR3aa: CASSGVGAKGVNTEAFF; CDR3nt: TGTGCCAGCAGCGGGGTGGGGGCGAAGGGCGTGAACACTGAAGCTTTCTTT
d_gene: .; abundance: .; j_gene: TRBJ2-7; v_gene: TRBV6-1; CDR3aa: CASLQGLAEQYF; CDR3nt: TGTGCCAGCCTGCAGGGGTTGGCCGAGCAGTACTTC
d_gene: TRBD2; abundance: .; j_gene: TRBJ2-3; v_gene: TRBV7-2; CDR3aa: CASSLVLAVTDTQYF; CDR3nt: TGTGCCAGCAGCTTAGTGCTAGCGGTGACAGATACGCAGTATTTT
d_gene: .; abundance: once; j_gene: TRBJ2-7; v_gene: TRBV20-1; CDR3aa: CSASPHYEQYF; CDR3nt: TGCAGTGCTAGCCCACACTACGAGCAGTACTTC
d_gene: .; abundance: .; j_gene: TRBJ2-1; v_gene: TRBV5-1; CDR3aa: CASSHGIASHEQFF; CDR3nt: TGCGCCAGCAGCCACGGAATAGCCTCACATGAGCAGTTCTTC
d_gene: TRBD2; abundance: .; j_gene: TRBJ2-1; v_gene: TRBV10-1; CDR3aa: CASSDNSGSRNEQFF; CDR3nt: TGCGCCAGCAGTGACAATAGCGGGTCAAGGAATGAGCAGTTCTTC
d_gene: .; abundance: .; j_gene: TRBJ2-7; v_gene: TRBV11-3; CDR3aa: CASSFAPGQAYEQYF; CDR3nt: TGTGCCAGCAGCTTCGCTCCGGGACAAGCCTACGAGCAGTACTTC